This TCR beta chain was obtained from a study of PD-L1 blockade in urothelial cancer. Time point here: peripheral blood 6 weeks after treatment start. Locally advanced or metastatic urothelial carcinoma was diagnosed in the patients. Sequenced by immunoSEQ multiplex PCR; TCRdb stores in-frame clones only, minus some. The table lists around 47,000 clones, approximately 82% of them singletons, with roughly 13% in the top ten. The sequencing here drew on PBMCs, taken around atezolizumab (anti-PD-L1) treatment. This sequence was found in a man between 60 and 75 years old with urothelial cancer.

The DNA for the CDR3 is TGTGCCAGCAGCTTGATAAGGAGACAGGGTGGAGCTTTCTTT. The encoded protein is CASSLIRRQGGAFF. This chain joins TRBV7-8 and TRBJ1-1, with 7 nucleotides matching TRBD1. The CDR3 sequence is 14 residues long. Germline CDR1 reads SGHVS; CDR2 reads FQNEAQ. V lost 3 bases to trimming and J lost 10 bases; unmatched junction nucleotides: 11.